Listed below are T cell receptor beta chains from one sample, sequenced in a study of blood T cell repertoires in COVID-19. TCRdb keeps only in-frame clones here, not all; method: immunoSEQ multiplex PCR. This sample has approximately 44,000 clones; around 92% occur once, and the top ten carry more than 10%. The sequencing input was peripheral blood. The receptor source for this set is a human donor in a cohort sampled during active COVID-19. Both conserved end residues are part of each CDR3. Each record gives: CDR3 DNA, CDR3 protein, J gene, D gene, clone size, V gene. A D gene is named only where the DNA matches it firmly. A clone size is listed for some rows: how often the clone was seen (once, few, many), or a class if it is expanded.

DNA: TGTGCCAGCAGCAACCTTGGGGGAGGAGTCTACGAGCAGTACTTC
CDR3: CASSNLGGGVYEQYF
J: TRBJ2-7
D: -
size: -
V: TRBV7-9

DNA: TGTGCCAGCAGTTTCACGAGCGCCCCCGACTACGAGCAGTACTTC
CDR3: CASSFTSAPDYEQYF
J: TRBJ2-7
D: -
size: -
V: TRBV27

DNA: TGTGCCAGCTCACCGACACACAGCTCCTACAATGAGCAGTTCTTC
CDR3: CASSPTHSSYNEQFF
J: TRBJ2-1
D: -
size: -
V: TRBV18

DNA: TGTGCCAGCAGCTTGGAACATGCCGGACAGCCGAGTAACTTC
CDR3: CASSLEHAGQPSNF
J: TRBJ2-7
D: -
size: few
V: TRBV5-5

DNA: TGTGCCAGCAGGACTGGGACAGGGGGCAATGAGCAGTTCTTC
CDR3: CASRTGTGGNEQFF
J: TRBJ2-1
D: TRBD1
size: once
V: TRBV6-6

DNA: TGTGCCACCAGCATTCCTTCGGACACTGAAGCTTTCTTT
CDR3: CATSIPSDTEAFF
J: TRBJ1-1
D: -
size: -
V: TRBV15

DNA: TGTGCCAGCAGCTTCTCCTCCGGGACAGGGTATACTGAAGCTTTCTTT
CDR3: CASSFSSGTGYTEAFF
J: TRBJ1-1
D: TRBD1
size: -
V: TRBV3-1/TRBV3-2

DNA: TGCGCCAGTTTTGACAGGTCGAACACTGAAGCTTTCTTT
CDR3: CASFDRSNTEAFF
J: TRBJ1-1
D: -
size: -
V: TRBV5-1

DNA: TGTGCCAGCAGCACCCGGGGACAGGGAAGCTCTGGAAACACCATATATTTT
CDR3: CASSTRGQGSSGNTIYF
J: TRBJ1-3
D: TRBD1
size: -
V: TRBV9

DNA: TGTGCCTGGAATCCCGGACAGGGCGGTCGTCAGCCCCAGCATTTT
CDR3: CAWNPGQGGRQPQHF
J: TRBJ1-5
D: TRBD1
size: few
V: TRBV30

DNA: TGTGCCATCTCGGCAGGGATATATAATTCACCCCTCCACTTT
CDR3: CAISAGIYNSPLHF
J: TRBJ1-6
D: -
size: -
V: TRBV10-3

DNA: TGTGCCAGCAGCTTGCGCGGGGGGGACGGAAACATTCAGTACTTC
CDR3: CASSLRGGDGNIQYF
J: TRBJ2-4
D: TRBD2
size: -
V: TRBV7-2

DNA: TGTGCCAGCAGTTTATCCGCGGGGGAGCAGTTCTTC
CDR3: CASSLSAGEQFF
J: TRBJ2-1
D: -
size: -
V: TRBV12-3/TRBV12-4

DNA: TGCGCCAGCAGCTTTGGCGGGACTAAAATGAACACTGAAGCTTTCTTT
CDR3: CASSFGGTKMNTEAFF
J: TRBJ1-1
D: -
size: -
V: TRBV5-1

DNA: TGTGCCTGGGCCCTTAATAGCAATCAGCCCCAGCATTTT
CDR3: CAWALNSNQPQHF
J: TRBJ1-5
D: -
size: few
V: TRBV30

DNA: TGTGCCAGCAGTGAAGTGGGACAGGGTTTTACCTCACCCCTCCACTTT
CDR3: CASSEVGQGFTSPLHF
J: TRBJ1-6
D: TRBD1
size: few
V: TRBV2

DNA: TGTGCCAGCAGCAGGGTTAGCAATCAGCCCCAGCATTTT
CDR3: CASSRVSNQPQHF
J: TRBJ1-5
D: -
size: few
V: TRBV27

DNA: TGTGCCAGCAGCTTAGTCCACCAGAATGGGGCCAACGTCCTGACTTTC
CDR3: CASSLVHQNGANVLTF
J: TRBJ2-6
D: -
size: once
V: TRBV7-2

DNA: TGTGCCTGGAGTCCGACAGGGTGGACTGAAGCTTTCTTT
CDR3: CAWSPTGWTEAFF
J: TRBJ1-1
D: TRBD1
size: -
V: TRBV30

DNA: TGTGCCAGCAGCCACCATGGGGCAGGGGGAAGTCAGCCCCAGCATTTT
CDR3: CASSHHGAGGSQPQHF
J: TRBJ1-5
D: TRBD1
size: -
V: TRBV3-1/TRBV3-2

DNA: TGTGCCAGCAGCGTAATTGCCGGAGATACGCAGTATTTT
CDR3: CASSVIAGDTQYF
J: TRBJ2-3
D: -
size: -
V: TRBV9

DNA: TGTGCCAGCAGCCCCTTGGCGGGGGGGGAGTTCTTC
CDR3: CASSPLAGGEFF
J: TRBJ2-1
D: TRBD2
size: -
V: TRBV3-1/TRBV3-2

DNA: TGTGCCAGCAGTTCCCCCGTAGCGGGTACTACACAAGAGACCCAGTACTTC
CDR3: CASSSPVAGTTQETQYF
J: TRBJ2-5
D: TRBD2
size: -
V: TRBV28